This record concerns one TCR beta chain sequence. Its antigen remains unidentified. The CDR3 extends over 13 amino acids. Germline CDR1 is SGHNT and CDR2 is YYREEE (reference sequence). TCRdb's table, derived via immunoSEQ multiplex PCR, lists solely in-frame clones and lacks some. The sample has about 75,000 clones, 86% seen once. The data stem from a study of OX40 agonist ivuxolimab in advanced cancers. Study information: While on treatment, patients had intravenous ivuxolimab at 0.01 to 10 mg/kg every 2 weeks.

Findings and limits, study-wide: Clonal expansion by week 6 occurred in CD4+ and CD8+ blood T cells (at 0.1 to 3.0 mg/kg).

The rearrangement links TRBV5-4 to TRBJ2-1; no reliable D call. This material consisted of CD4+ or CD8+ T cells sorted from blood, taken in a trial of the OX40 agonist ivuxolimab. This receptor was identified in an adult with an advanced solid tumor such as melanoma, head and neck, liver or kidney cancer. CDR3 nucleotides: TGTGCAGTAAGAAAATGGGCCTACAATGAGCAGTTCTTC. Amino acid sequence: CAVRKWAYNEQFF.